The clone carrying this T cell receptor beta chain showed up just once. Antigen specificity is unknown. Profiled with immunoSEQ multiplex PCR; TCRdb holds only in-frame clones, not every one. The table includes some 80,000 clones, roughly 90% detected once. This sample stems from a study of OX40 agonist ivuxolimab in advanced cancers. Study-wide background: Each patient was given ivuxolimab into a vein every 2 weeks, at 0.01 to 10 mg/kg.

Points from the study as a whole: In the 0.1 to 3.0 mg/kg range, CD4+ and CD8+ blood T cells had expanded clonally by week 6.

This receptor was identified in an adult with an advanced solid tumor such as melanoma, head and neck, liver or kidney cancer. Specimen: CD4+ or CD8+ T cells sorted from blood, collected in a trial of the OX40 agonist ivuxolimab.

The CDR3 DNA sequence: TGTGCCTGGAGTCCACAGGGCCTTCTCTTAAACTATGGCTACACCTTC. It encodes CAWSPQGLLLNYGYTF. The chain recombines TRBV30 with TRBJ1-2, with TRBD1 as a possible D gene (6 bases). This CDR3 spans 16 amino acids. The ends were cut back, 2 bases at V and 2 bases at J, with 18 bases in the middle. Germline-derived CDR1 and CDR2 are GTSNPN and SVGIG (reference sequence).